Below, 30 T cell receptor beta chains from the same sample are listed, as sequenced in a study of T cell responses to AZD1222 COVID-19 vaccine. Assay used: immunoSEQ multiplex PCR; TCRdb lists only in-frame clones, some missing. The sample includes about 79,000 clones, around 80% of them seen just once. Here the sequenced sample was peripheral blood, taken on day 0 of AZD1222 vaccination. The source is an adult in good health.

The chain links TRBV6-1 to TRBJ2-5; weak D call: TRBD1 (6 bases). The germline V gene encodes CDR1 MNHNS and CDR2 SASEGT. With 1 base removed from V and 7 bases from J, the gap between germline ends came to 10 bases. The CDR3 sequence is 13 residues long. Here the CDR3 reads CASSEEEGGTQYF. In nucleotides, the CDR3 is TGTGCCAGCAGTGAAGAAGAAGGGGGGACCCAGTACTTC.

This clone was detected only once. The chain couples TRBV10-1 to TRBJ1-1; D is uncertain. The CDR3 loop spans 13 amino acids. Germline values: CDR1 WNHNN, CDR2 SYGVQD (reference sequence). V lost 3 bases, J lost 0 bases, and 5 bases lay in between. CDR3 sequence (DNA): TGCGCCAGCAGTGAAGGGATGAACACTGAAGCTTTCTTT. Protein product: CASSEGMNTEAFF.

This chain connects TRBV19 to TRBJ2-3; no definite D call. Germline CDR1 is LNHDA and CDR2 is SQIVND (reference sequence). The ends were cut back, 5 bases at V and 4 bases at J, with 13 bases in the middle. This CDR3 spans 14 amino acids. The CDR3 sequence is CASSHNLGADTQYF. The DNA for the CDR3 is TGTGCCAGTAGTCACAACTTAGGAGCAGATACGCAGTATTTT.

This clone showed up just once. The genes are TRBV6-5 and TRBJ1-3; a possible D gene is TRBD1 (6 bases). Trimming shortened V by 5 bases and J by 0 bases, and 11 bases separated the two germline ends. Per germline, CDR1 MNHEY and CDR2 SVGAGI. This CDR3 spans 15 amino acids. The CDR3, as DNA: TGTGCCAGCAGTAGAGGGACACTCTCTGGAAACACCATATATTTT. This encodes CASSRGTLSGNTIYF.

V and J are TRBV3-1 (or the pseudogene TRBV3-2) and TRBJ1-2; possible D gene TRBD1, 6 bases. In germline, CDR1 is LGHDT, CDR2 YNNKEL (reference sequence). With 2 bases removed from V and 7 bases from J, the gap between germline ends came to 14 bases. The CDR3 contains 14 residues. Here the CDR3 DNA reads TGTGCCAGCAGCCAAACCGGCCAGGGGTCTGGCTACACCTTC. Residues: CASSQTGQGSGYTF.

The rearrangement links TRBV25-1 to TRBJ1-4; D gene unclear. V lost 3 bases to trimming and J lost 1 base, with 6 bases between them. Germline assignment: CDR1 MGHDK and CDR2 SYGVNS. CDR3 length: 14 amino acids. In DNA, the CDR3 is TGTGCCAGCAGTGATTCACGAACTAATGAAAAACTGTTTTTT. It yields the protein CASSDSRTNEKLFF.

The genes are TRBV6-5 and TRBJ1-1, with D unresolved. In germline, CDR1 is MNHEY, CDR2 SVGAGI. This CDR3 is built from 13 residues. The V end lost 6 bases, the J end lost 1 base, and 9 bases lay between the germline ends. CDR3 sequence reads: CASRPSGNTEAFF. The CDR3 DNA reads as TGTGCCAGCAGACCTAGCGGGAACACTGAAGCTTTCTTT.

In its sample, this clone was seen a few times. The chain carries TRBV18 and TRBJ1-1, with D unresolved. The V end was cut by 6 bases, the J end by 0 bases, with 8 bases between. Germline lookup yields CDR1 KGHSH and CDR2 LQKENI. The CDR3 sequence is 13 residues long. CDR3 sequence reads: CASSAAVNTEAFF. The DNA for the CDR3 is TGTGCCAGCTCGGCTGCGGTGAACACTGAAGCTTTCTTT. Full variable domain (remainder filled in from reference TRBV18 and TRBJ1-1): NAGVMQNPRHLVRRRGQEARLRCSPMKGHSHVYWYRQLPEEGLKFMVYLQKENIIDESGMPKERFSAEFPKEGPSILRIQQVVRGDSAAYFCASSAAVNTEAFFGQGTRLTVV.

The chain joins TRBV19 to TRBJ2-7; D gene unclear. The CDR3 has 15 amino acids. Deletions cut 3 bases from V and 0 bases from J, with 12 bases between. CDR1 and CDR2 (germline): LNHDA, SQIVND (reference sequence). For the CDR3, the DNA is TGTGCCAGTAGTATCGGGCGGCCAAGCTCCTACGAGCAGTACTTC. The encoded protein is CASSIGRPSSYEQYF.

This clone has a handful of counts. The chain joins TRBV28 to TRBJ1-2; D remains ambiguous. The CDR3 is 13 residues long. The V end lost 2 bases, the J end lost 5 bases, and 9 bases lay between the germline ends. In germline, CDR1 is MDHEN, CDR2 SYDVKM. The CDR3 nucleotides read TGTGCCAGCAGTTTAAGTCACGGTTATGGCTACACCTTC. This sequence encodes CASSLSHGYGYTF.

The sample holds one count of this clone. The chain has TRBV10-1 and TRBJ2-7; TRBD2 aligns across 11 bases. CDR3 size: 14 residues. Losses at the gene ends were 3 bases for V and 6 bases for J; bases not matched to a gene: 4. In germline, CDR1 is WNHNN, CDR2 SYGVQD (reference sequence). The CDR3: CASSDSGGAAEQYF. CDR3 nucleotide sequence: TGCGCCAGCAGTGATAGCGGGGGGGCAGCCGAGCAGTACTTC.

The J gene is TRBJ1-1, the V gene TRBV11-2; no definite D call. The ends were cut back, 4 bases at V and 1 base at J, with 10 bases in the middle. Germline CDR1 and CDR2: SGHAT and FQNNGV. The length of the CDR3 is 14 residues. The DNA of the CDR3 is TGTGCCAGCAGCTCCACCCTTGGGAACACTGAAGCTTTCTTT. Translating it yields CASSSTLGNTEAFF.

Here the CDR3 reads CASSLSAGGYTF. CDR3 nucleotides: TGTGCCAGCAGTTTATCCGCGGGGGGCTACACCTTC. The chain couples TRBV28 to TRBJ1-2; D call uncertain. Trimming pared 1 base from V and 8 bases from J, leaving 8 bases between. Germline CDR1 is MDHEN and CDR2 is SYDVKM. This CDR3 region has 12 residues.

The chain employs TRBV6-5 and TRBJ1-5; TRBD1 agrees at 7 bases. V dropped 5 bases and J dropped 1; count of bases not matched to a gene: 2. Germline lookup yields CDR1 MNHEY and CDR2 SVGAGI. CDR3 length equals 14 residues. Here the CDR3 reads CASSQGQSNQPQHF. CDR3 bases: TGTGCCAGCAGTCAGGGACAGAGCAATCAGCCCCAGCATTTT.

The CDR3 DNA is TGCGCCAGCAGCCAAGCCCAGGGGATGGGCACTGAAGCTTTCTTT. Protein: CASSQAQGMGTEAFF. J is TRBJ1-1 and V is TRBV4-1, with D possibly being TRBD1 (6 bases). The CDR3 runs to 15 residues. V lost 1 base to trimming and J lost 4 bases, with 13 bases between them. CDR1 is MGHRA and CDR2 is YSYEKL in the germline V gene.

This clone was seen only a few times. The V call is TRBV5-4, the J call TRBJ2-1, with TRBD1 as a possible D gene (6 bases). The CDR3 covers 13 residues. V shed 3 bases and J shed 8 bases, with 12 bases lying between them. Germline V gene lookup returns CDR1 SGHNT and CDR2 YYREEE (reference sequence). The CDR3 DNA sequence: TGTGCCAGCAGCTCGAGAACAGGGTATGAGCAGTTCTTC. It is translated as CASSSRTGYEQFF.

The chain has TRBV6-5 and TRBJ1-2; D may be TRBD1 (5 bases). In germline, CDR1 is MNHEY, CDR2 SVGAGI. V lost 11 bases and J 6 bases, leaving 16 bases between the germline ends. CDR3 length: 12 amino acids. The CDR3 region is CAGGTFYDGYTF. Written as DNA, the CDR3 is TGTGCCGGTGGGACTTTCTATGATGGCTACACCTTC.

DNA of the CDR3: TGTGCCAGCACCCCGGGACTAGCGTTTTATAGTGAGCAGTTCTTC. It encodes CASTPGLAFYSEQFF. The genes are TRBV6-2 or TRBV6-3 and TRBJ2-1; 10 bases fit TRBD2. Germline V gene lookup returns CDR1 MNHEY and CDR2 SVGEGT. The CDR3 has 15 residues. With 7 bases clipped from V and 9 bases from J, the junction kept 12 bases outside the gene matches.

This chain uses TRBV7-8 with TRBJ2-7; 8 nucleotides agree with TRBD2. The CDR3 runs to 15 residues. Germline CDR1 reads SGHVS; CDR2 reads FQNEAQ. V trimming: 2 bases; J trimming: 2 bases; junction bases outside the gene matches: 5. CDR3 in amino acids: CASSLSYGRAYEQYF. CDR3 bases: TGTGCCAGCAGCTTATCCTACGGGAGGGCCTACGAGCAGTACTTC.

The rearrangement joins TRBV5-5 to TRBJ2-2; 12 nucleotides agree with TRBD2. The CDR3 extends over 17 amino acids. V was clipped by 4 bases and J by 6 bases; unmatched bases: 10. Looked up from germline, CDR1 is SGHKS and CDR2 is YYEKEE (reference sequence). The chain's CDR3 is CASSRRLAGVVSGELFF. CDR3 DNA sequence: TGTGCCAGCAGCAGAAGACTAGCGGGAGTGGTTTCCGGGGAGCTGTTTTTT.

V is TRBV2 and J is TRBJ2-1, with TRBD1 matching 10 bases. Germline trimming cut 6 bases from V and 3 bases from J; bases unmatched to any gene: 5. The CDR3 consists of 15 residues. Germline CDR1 reads SNHLY; CDR2 reads FYNNEI. This CDR3 is CASSADRGIYNEQFF. CDR3 nucleotide sequence: TGTGCCAGCAGCGCGGACAGGGGGATCTACAATGAGCAGTTCTTC.

The J gene is TRBJ2-3, the V gene TRBV5-1; D remains unclear. Trimming stripped 6 bases from V and 2 bases from J, with 13 bases between. The CDR3 totals 14 residues. Germline V lookup: CDR1 SGHRS, CDR2 YFSETQ. The CDR3 protein is CASKWSVYTDTQYF. The CDR3 region has the DNA TGCGCCAGCAAATGGTCGGTGTACACAGATACGCAGTATTTT.

The rearrangement joins TRBV19 to TRBJ1-3, with TRBD1 matching 7 bases. CDR3 length equals 14 residues. The V gene end was trimmed by 6 bases and the J gene end by 4 bases; junction bases not matched to a gene: 6. CDR1 and CDR2 from the germline V gene are LNHDA and SQIVND (reference sequence). The CDR3 DNA follows: TGTGCCAGTAGGATGACAGGGAGCGGAAACACCATATATTTT. It is translated as CASRMTGSGNTIYF.

The chain carries TRBV6-4 and TRBJ2-2; TRBD1 or TRBD2 may be the D gene (5 bases each). The CDR3 is 14 amino acids. Germline V gives CDR1 MRHNA, CDR2 SNTAGT. With 0 bases removed from V and 5 bases from J, the gap between germline ends came to 7 bases. As DNA, the CDR3 is TGTGCCAGCAGTGACTCGAGGGGAACCGGGGAGCTGTTTTTT. It yields the protein CASSDSRGTGELFF.

The sample holds one count of this clone. The V gene is TRBV7-6, the J gene TRBJ2-7; no reliable D call. CDR3 length equals 14 residues. The germline gives CDR1 SGHVS, CDR2 FNYEAQ. The V gene lost 5 bases and the J gene lost 1 base, with 12 bases spanning the gap. CDR3 DNA sequence: TGTGCCAGCAGCCCGAAAAGCATTTCCTACGAGCAGTACTTC. This gives the protein CASSPKSISYEQYF.

V gene TRBV3-1 (or the pseudogene TRBV3-2) combines with J gene TRBJ1-1; D is ambiguous. Germline values: CDR1 LGHDT, CDR2 YNNKEL (reference sequence). The CDR3 runs to 15 residues. Trimming took off 4 bases at V and 1 base at J, with 13 bases between the two ends. CDR3 coding DNA: TGTGCCAGCAGCCTCCAAGGGTTTGAGAACACTGAAGCTTTCTTT. Translating it yields CASSLQGFENTEAFF.

The chain combines TRBV6-5 with TRBJ1-2; a possible D gene is TRBD1 (5 bases). Germline loops: CDR1 MNHEY, CDR2 SVGAGI. The V gene lost 7 bases and the J gene lost 4 bases, with 16 bases spanning the gap. The CDR3 contains 14 residues. CDR3 protein: CASTDGTRGYGYTF. CDR3 in DNA: TGTGCCAGCACCGACGGGACGCGCGGCTATGGCTACACCTTC.

The chain has TRBV7-8 and TRBJ2-5, with TRBD1 identical over 10 bases. CDR1 is SGHVS and CDR2 is FQNEAQ in the germline V gene. This CDR3 is built from 11 residues. The trim removed 6 bases at V and 14 bases at J, leaving 6 bases unmatched. CDR3 DNA: TGTGCCAGCAGTCCCGGGACAGGGGTTTACTTC. This encodes CASSPGTGVYF.

CDR3 amino acids: CSVPGQNYGYTF. The CDR3 DNA reads as TGCAGCGTCCCGGGACAGAACTATGGCTACACCTTC. The rearrangement uses TRBV29-1 and TRBJ1-2; 7 bases line up with TRBD1. This CDR3 has 12 amino acids. From germline, CDR1 is SQVTM and CDR2 ANQGSEA. V trimming: 6 bases; J trimming: 2 bases; junction bases outside the gene matches: 3.

The CDR3 region is CASSSPDTEAFF. Written as DNA, the CDR3 is TGTGCCAGCAGTTCCCCGGACACTGAAGCTTTCTTT. This sequence joins TRBV6-5 and TRBJ1-1; D uncertain. Trimming took off 4 bases at V and 3 bases at J, with 6 bases between the two ends. Looked up from germline, CDR1 is MNHEY and CDR2 is SVGAGI. The CDR3 contains 12 residues.